These 18 T cell receptor beta chains were sequenced from one sample in a study of blood T cells in healthy people across ages. Sample-barcoded 5' priming and a J-beta primer mix drove a second PCR of about 7 to 12 cycles. TCRdb itself ran the 5' RACE reads through MiXCR, one entry per CDR3 protein. The repertoire holds some 370,000 distinct CDR3 sequences, roughly half seen once, with around 50% in the top ten. Sequences were obtained from blood. Every receptor here comes from a man between 60 and 75 years old in good health.

The chain is built from TRBV29-1 and TRBJ2-1; TRBD1 might be the D (6 bases). The end of the DNA is better explained by TRBJ2-7, so the J call may be wrong. CDR1 and CDR2 from the germline V gene are SQVTM and ANQGSEA. There are 12 residues in the CDR3. CDR3 amino acids: CSVEVLRGEQYF. The DNA for the CDR3 is TGCAGCGTTGAAGTACTGAGGGGGGAGCAGTACTTC.

This clonotype was seen once. Compared with germline, one end of the junction differs, possibly owing to a read error. The chain recombines TRBV7-2 with TRBJ2-5; the match to TRBD2 covers 7 bases. This CDR3 comprises 13 residues. Germline CDR1 reads SGHTA; CDR2 reads FQGNSA. The CDR3 coding sequence is TGTGTCAGCAGCCCGGGACTACAAGAGACCCAGTACTTC. Protein sequence: CVSSPGLQETQYF.

For this clonotype: A much larger clone differs from this one at a single base, so this may be a read error. The rearrangement joins TRBV15 to TRBJ2-5; TRBD2 matches at 10 bases. The J call is in doubt because the DNA end fits TRBJ2-7 better. The CDR3 contains 15 residues. CDR1 and CDR2 (germline): LNHNV, YYDKDF (reference sequence). The chain's CDR3 is CATSRETSGSDEQYF. In nucleotides, the CDR3 is TGTGCCACCAGCAGAGAGACTAGCGGGTCCGACGAGCAGTACTTC.

This chain links TRBV28 with TRBJ2-7; no reliable D call. This CDR3 spans 16 amino acids. Trimming left V 7 bases short and J 3 bases short, with 22 bases between. Germline values: CDR1 MDHEN, CDR2 SYDVKM. CDR3 sequence reads: CASNSPSDPTDYEQYF. The CDR3 DNA reads TGTGCCAGCAATTCCCCCTCGGATCCGACTGACTACGAGCAGTACTTC.

This clonotype was recorded only once. The chain employs TRBV9 and TRBJ2-2; TRBD1 matches at 7 bases. This CDR3 spans 14 amino acids. CDR1 is SGDLS, CDR2 YYNGEE, per germline. With V trimmed by 2 bases and J by 7 bases, 5 bases remained unmatched. CDR3 sequence: CASSVRQGSGELFF. CDR3 in DNA: TGTGCCAGCAGCGTTCGACAGGGTAGCGGGGAGCTGTTTTTT.

The V gene is TRBV9, the J gene TRBJ2-3; 12 bases match TRBD2. Germline V CDR1 and CDR2: SGDLS, YYNGEE. Germline trimming cut 3 bases from V and 2 bases from J; bases unmatched to any gene: 4. The CDR3 sequence is 16 residues long. This chain's CDR3 is CASSETSGGSTDTQYF. The CDR3 DNA reads as TGTGCCAGCAGCGAGACTAGCGGGGGATCCACAGATACGCAGTATTTT.

The chain employs TRBV20-1 and TRBJ2-5; 7 bases are shared with TRBD2. The end of the DNA is better explained by TRBJ2-7, so the J call may be wrong. CDR1 and CDR2 from the germline V gene are DFQATT and SNEGSKA (reference sequence). The CDR3 is 16 amino acids. In DNA form, the CDR3 reads TGCAGTGCTAGACGGGGTCGGGGGGACCACCGAGACGAGCAGTACTTC. This codes for CSARRGRGDHRDEQYF.

Points on this clonotype: A single base separates this from a much larger clone, so it may be a read error. The chain joins TRBV6-2 or TRBV6-3 to TRBJ2-3, with 12 positions matching TRBD2. Germline V gene data show CDR1 as MNHEY and CDR2 as SVGEGT. CDR3 size: 17 residues. CDR3 region: CASRSSGGAGVTDAQYF. CDR3 in DNA: TGTGCCAGCAGATCTAGCGGGGGGGCCGGAGTGACAGATGCGCAGTATTTT.

The chain links TRBV6-2 or TRBV6-3 to TRBJ2-7; TRBD1 agrees at 7 bases. Germline CDR1 MNHEY, CDR2 SVGEGT. V was pared by 6 bases and J by 2 bases, with 10 bases of the junction left unmatched. This CDR3 has 15 residues. CDR3 nucleotide sequence: TGTGCCAGCAGCCGCCGACAGGGCCATACCTACGAGCAGTACTTC. Its translation: CASSRRQGHTYEQYF.

The chain is built from TRBV7-9 and TRBJ1-1; 8 bases align to TRBD1. J gave up 0 bases and V 1 base, and 10 bases lay outside the gene matches. The CDR3 consists of 18 residues. The germline CDR1 and CDR2 sequences are SEHNR and FQNEAQ (reference sequence). This CDR3 reads CASSLGGDQGQVNTEAFF. In DNA form, the CDR3 reads TGTGCCAGCAGCTTAGGGGGGGATCAGGGACAGGTGAACACTGAAGCTTTCTTT. Using reference TRBV7-9 and TRBJ1-1 for the parts outside the CDR3, the full variable domain is DTGVSQNPRHKITKRGQNVTFRCDPISEHNRLYWYRQTLGQGPEFLTYFQNEAQLEKSRLLSDRFSAERPKGSFSTLEIQRTEQGDSAMYLCASSLGGDQGQVNTEAFFGQGTRLTVV.

This clonotype was recorded a few times. V and J are TRBV15 and TRBJ1-3, with D perhaps TRBD1 (6 bases). CDR3 length: 18 residues. Trimming cost V 0 bases and J 0 bases, with 15 bases left between them. Germline CDR1 LNHNV, CDR2 YYDKDF (reference sequence). In nucleotides, the CDR3 is TGTGCCACCAGCAGAGATCACTCAGGGGCCCTCTCTGGAAACACCATATATTTT. Encoded protein: CATSRDHSGALSGNTIYF.

V usage is TRBV12-3 or TRBV12-4 and J usage is TRBJ2-1, with a tentative D call TRBD1 (6 bases). V was clipped by 2 bases and J by 6 bases, with 11 bases between them. This CDR3 has 14 amino acids. The CDR3 sequence: CASSLFQGSNEQFF. The CDR3 nucleotides are TGTGCCAGCAGTTTATTTCAGGGGAGCAATGAGCAGTTCTTC.

With regard to this clonotype: The junction and the germline gene differ at one end; a read error may be behind it. V and J are TRBV7-8 and TRBJ2-7; the match to TRBD2 covers 8 bases. There are 14 residues in the CDR3. Germline lookup yields CDR1 SGHVS and CDR2 FQNEAQ. CDR3: CASSLAGVPYEQYF. The CDR3, as DNA: TGTGCCAGCAGCCTAGCGGGTGTACCCTACGAGCAGTACTTC.

CDR3 DNA sequence: TGTGCCAGCAGCCAAAGACGGCGGGGGGCCTTCTCCTACGAGCAGTACTTC. It is translated as CASSQRRRGAFSYEQYF. V is TRBV3-1 and J is TRBJ2-7, with TRBD2 identical over 8 bases. Germline assignment: CDR1 LGHDT and CDR2 YNNKEL (reference sequence). The CDR3 totals 17 residues. V gave up 2 bases and J gave up 0 bases; unmatched junction bases: 9.

J is TRBJ2-5 and V is TRBV7-9, with TRBD1 matching over 7 bases. CDR1 is SEHNR and CDR2 is FQNEAQ in the germline V gene (reference sequence). The CDR3 spans 12 residues. Losses at the gene ends were 2 bases for V and 12 bases for J; bases not matched to a gene: 6. The CDR3 DNA sequence: TGTGCCAGCAGCTTAAGAAGGGGGCGGGAGTACTTC. Protein product: CASSLRRGREYF. Variable domain in full (rest from reference TRBV7-9 and TRBJ2-5): DTGVSQNPRHKITKRGQNVTFRCDPISEHNRLYWYRQTLGQGPEFLTYFQNEAQLEKSRLLSDRFSAERPKGSFSTLEIQRTEQGDSAMYLCASSLRRGREYFGPGTRLLVL.

A note on this clonotype: It may be a read error: a sequence one base away is much more abundant. This chain connects TRBV2 to TRBJ2-5; D unresolved. There are 12 residues in the CDR3. Germline V gene data show CDR1 as SNHLY and CDR2 as FYNNEI. The CDR3 DNA is TGTGCCAGCAGTGATAGCCAAGAGATCCAGTACTTC. The encoded protein is CASSDSQEIQYF.

CDR3 nucleotide sequence: TGTGCCAGCAGGTCAGGGGACAGGCGCTGGCACGAGCAGTTCTTC. Its protein product is CASRSGDRRWHEQFF. V gene TRBV7-9 combines with J gene TRBJ2-1; 8 positions agree with TRBD1. This CDR3 has 15 amino acids. Unmatched junction bases numbered 14, after V lost 6 bases and J lost 10 bases. Germline CDR1 is SEHNR and CDR2 is FQNEAQ (reference sequence).

This chain joins TRBV6-2 or TRBV6-3 and TRBJ2-7; 13 positions match TRBD2. The CDR3 length is 15 residues. V dropped 4 bases and J dropped 5; count of bases not matched to a gene: 5. From germline, CDR1 is MNHEY and CDR2 SVGEGT. CDR3 DNA: TGTGCCAGCAGTTCGGGACTAGCGGGAAGGCACGAGCAGTACTTC. Amino acid sequence: CASSSGLAGRHEQYF.